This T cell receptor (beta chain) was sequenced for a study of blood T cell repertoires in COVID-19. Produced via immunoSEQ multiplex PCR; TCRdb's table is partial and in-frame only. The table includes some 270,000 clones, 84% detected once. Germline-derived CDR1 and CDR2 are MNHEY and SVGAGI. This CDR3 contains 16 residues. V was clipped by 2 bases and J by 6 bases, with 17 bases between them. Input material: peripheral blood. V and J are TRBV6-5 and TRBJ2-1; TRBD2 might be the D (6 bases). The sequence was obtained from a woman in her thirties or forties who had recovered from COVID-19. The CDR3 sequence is CASSYQAILAGNEQFF. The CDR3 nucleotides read TGTGCCAGCAGTTACCAAGCCATACTAGCAGGCAATGAGCAGTTCTTC.